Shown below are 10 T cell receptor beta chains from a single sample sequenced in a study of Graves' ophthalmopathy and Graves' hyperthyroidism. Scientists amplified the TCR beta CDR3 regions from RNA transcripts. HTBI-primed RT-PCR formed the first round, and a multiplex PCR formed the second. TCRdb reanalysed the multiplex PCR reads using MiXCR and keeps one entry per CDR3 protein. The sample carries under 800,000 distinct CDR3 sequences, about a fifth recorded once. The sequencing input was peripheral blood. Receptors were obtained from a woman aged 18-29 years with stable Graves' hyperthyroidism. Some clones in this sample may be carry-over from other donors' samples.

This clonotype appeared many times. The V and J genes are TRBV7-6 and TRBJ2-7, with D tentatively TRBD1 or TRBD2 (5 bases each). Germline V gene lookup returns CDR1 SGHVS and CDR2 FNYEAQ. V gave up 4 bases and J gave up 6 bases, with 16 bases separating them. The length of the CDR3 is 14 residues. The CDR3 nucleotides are TGTGCCAGCAGCTCACGCCTGGGGGTTGGCGAGCAGTACTTC. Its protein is CASSSRLGVGEQYF.

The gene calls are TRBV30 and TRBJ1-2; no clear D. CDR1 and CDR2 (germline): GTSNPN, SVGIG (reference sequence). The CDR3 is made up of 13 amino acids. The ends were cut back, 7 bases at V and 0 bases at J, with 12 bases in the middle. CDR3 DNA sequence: TGTGCCTCAAATGGGCCCGCTAACTATGGCTACACCTTC. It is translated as CASNGPANYGYTF.

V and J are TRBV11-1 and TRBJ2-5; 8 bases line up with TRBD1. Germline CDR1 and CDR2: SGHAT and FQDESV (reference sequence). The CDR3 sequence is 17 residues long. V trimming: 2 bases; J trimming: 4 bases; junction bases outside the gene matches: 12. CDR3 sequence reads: CASSLPRTHQGAETQYF. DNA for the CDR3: TGTGCCAGCAGCTTACCGAGAACCCATCAGGGGGCAGAGACCCAGTACTTC. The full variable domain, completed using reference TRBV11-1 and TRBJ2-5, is EAEVAQSPRYKITEKSQAVAFWCDPISGHATLYWYRQILGQGPELLVQFQDESVVDDSQLPKDRFSAERLKGVDSTLKIQPAELGDSAMYLCASSLPRTHQGAETQYFGPGTRLLVL.

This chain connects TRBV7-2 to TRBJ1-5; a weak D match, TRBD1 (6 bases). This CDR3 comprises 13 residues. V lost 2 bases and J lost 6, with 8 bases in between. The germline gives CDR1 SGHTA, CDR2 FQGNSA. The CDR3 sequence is CASSLQGFQPQHF. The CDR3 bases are TGTGCCAGCAGCTTACAGGGGTTTCAGCCCCAGCATTTT.

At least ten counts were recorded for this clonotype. CDR3 DNA: TGTGCCACCAGCAGAGATCGACAGGGGGGTACTGAAGCTTTCTTT. This encodes CATSRDRQGGTEAFF. The chain carries TRBV15 and TRBJ1-1, with TRBD1 matching over 9 bases. Germline trimming cut 0 bases from V and 5 bases from J; bases unmatched to any gene: 4. CDR1 LNHNV and CDR2 YYDKDF come from the germline V gene (reference sequence). CDR3 length: 15 amino acids.

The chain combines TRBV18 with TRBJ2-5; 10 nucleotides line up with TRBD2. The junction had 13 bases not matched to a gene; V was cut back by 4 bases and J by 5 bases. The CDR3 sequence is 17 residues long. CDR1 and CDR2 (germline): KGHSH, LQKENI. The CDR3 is CASSLLRSGRARETQYF. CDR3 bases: TGTGCCAGCTCACTACTGAGAAGCGGGAGGGCCCGTGAGACCCAGTACTTC.

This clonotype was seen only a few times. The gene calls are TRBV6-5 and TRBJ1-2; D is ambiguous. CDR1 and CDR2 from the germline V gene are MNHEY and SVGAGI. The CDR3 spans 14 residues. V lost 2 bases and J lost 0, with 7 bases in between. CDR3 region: CASSYTAANYGYTF. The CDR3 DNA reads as TGTGCCAGCAGTTACACCGCTGCTAACTATGGCTACACCTTC.

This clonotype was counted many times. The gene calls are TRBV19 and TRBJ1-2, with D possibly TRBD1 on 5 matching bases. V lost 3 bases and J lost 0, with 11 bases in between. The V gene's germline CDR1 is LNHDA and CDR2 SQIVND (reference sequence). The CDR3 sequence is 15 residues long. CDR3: CASSISGLANYGYTF. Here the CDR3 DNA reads TGTGCCAGTAGTATCTCGGGACTAGCTAACTATGGCTACACCTTC.

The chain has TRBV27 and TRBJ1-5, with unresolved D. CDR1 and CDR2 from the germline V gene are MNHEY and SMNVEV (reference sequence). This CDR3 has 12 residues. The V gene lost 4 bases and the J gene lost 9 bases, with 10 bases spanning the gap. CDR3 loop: CASSYPEGPQHF. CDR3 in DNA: TGTGCCAGCAGTTACCCCGAAGGGCCCCAGCATTTT.

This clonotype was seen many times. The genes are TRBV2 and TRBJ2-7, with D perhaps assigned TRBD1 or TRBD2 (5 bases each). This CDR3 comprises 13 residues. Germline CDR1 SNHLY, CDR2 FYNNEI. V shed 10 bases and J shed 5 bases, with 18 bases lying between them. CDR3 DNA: TGTGCCACCAGGGACCCCCCCGATGACGAGCAGTACTTC. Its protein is CATRDPPDDEQYF.